This T cell receptor beta chain was captured in a study of CD8 T cells in ankylosing spondylitis. Findings and caveats of the study: In ankylosing spondylitis blood, a motif of roughly eight highly homologous TCR beta variants appeared characteristic. Previous work reported some of these motif variants in the synovial fluid and blood of reactive arthritis. Significantly higher representation of disease-linked clones was reported for matched ankylosing spondylitis synovial fluid.

Molecular-barcoded quantitative 5'-RACE produced these TCR beta libraries. TCRdb reprocessed the 5' RACE reads via MiXCR and lists one record per CDR3 protein. The profile shows some 300,000 distinct CDR3 sequences, more than 20% of them singletons. About this clonotype itself: Its antigen is undetermined.

The material sequenced was blood, either unsorted or a sorted T cell fraction (not recorded which). The source of this sequence is a female donor with ankylosing spondylitis or in good health (not recorded which).

The CDR3 DNA reads TGCAGTGCTAGAGATCCCGCTAGCTTGTACGAGCAGTACTTC. It translates to CSARDPASLYEQYF. The chain uses TRBV20-1 and TRBJ2-7; the D gene is possibly TRBD2 (5 bases). CDR1 and CDR2 (germline): DFQATT, SNEGSKA (reference sequence). The CDR3 is made up of 14 amino acids. The germline V and J ends were trimmed by 0 bases and 4 bases, with 13 bases remaining between them.